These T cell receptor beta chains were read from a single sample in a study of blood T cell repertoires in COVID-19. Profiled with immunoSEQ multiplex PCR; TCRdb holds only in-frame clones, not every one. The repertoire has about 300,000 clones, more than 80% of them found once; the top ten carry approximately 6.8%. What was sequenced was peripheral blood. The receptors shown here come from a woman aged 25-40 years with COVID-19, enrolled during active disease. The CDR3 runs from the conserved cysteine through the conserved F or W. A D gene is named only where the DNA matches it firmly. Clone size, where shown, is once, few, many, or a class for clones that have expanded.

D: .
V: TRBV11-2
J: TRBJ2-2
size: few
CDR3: CASSLGTWEKRTGELFF
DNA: TGTGCCAGCAGCTTGGGTACGTGGGAGAAAAGGACCGGGGAGCTGTTTTTT

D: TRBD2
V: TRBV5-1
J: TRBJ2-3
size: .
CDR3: CASSSSGRGGDTQYF
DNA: TGCGCCAGCAGCTCTAGCGGGAGGGGGGGAGATACGCAGTATTTT

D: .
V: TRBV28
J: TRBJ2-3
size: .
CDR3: CASRLREGADTQYF
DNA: TGTGCCAGCCGCCTGAGAGAGGGGGCAGATACGCAGTATTTT

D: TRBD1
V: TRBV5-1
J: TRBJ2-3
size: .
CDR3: CASSPDRGTTDTQYF
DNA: TGCGCCAGCAGCCCGGACAGGGGGACCACAGATACGCAGTATTTT

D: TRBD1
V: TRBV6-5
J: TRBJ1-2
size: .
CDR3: CASREDRNYGYTF
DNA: TGTGCCAGCAGGGAGGACAGGAACTATGGCTACACCTTC

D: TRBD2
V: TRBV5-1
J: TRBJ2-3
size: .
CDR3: CASSFRGRARTDTQYF
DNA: TGCGCCAGCAGCTTCCGCGGGAGGGCCAGGACAGATACGCAGTATTTT

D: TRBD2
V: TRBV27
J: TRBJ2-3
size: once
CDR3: CASSPRLAGEEDTQYF
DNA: TGTGCCAGCAGCCCGAGACTAGCGGGAGAGGAAGATACGCAGTATTTT

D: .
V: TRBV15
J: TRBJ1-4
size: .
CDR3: CATSRDLLGRDEKLFF
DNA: TGTGCCACCAGCAGAGATCTCCTGGGGCGGGACGAAAAACTGTTTTTT

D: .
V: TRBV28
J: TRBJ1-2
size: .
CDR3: CASSPNRAGYGYTF
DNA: TGTGCCAGCAGCCCAAACAGGGCCGGCTATGGCTACACCTTC

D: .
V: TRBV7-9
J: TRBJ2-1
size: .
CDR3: CASSSLSNEQFF
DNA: TGTGCCAGCAGTTCCCTCAGCAATGAGCAGTTCTTC

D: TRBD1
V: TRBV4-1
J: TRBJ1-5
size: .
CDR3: CASRPTGGNQPQHF
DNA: TGCGCCAGCAGGCCGACAGGGGGCAATCAGCCCCAGCATTTT

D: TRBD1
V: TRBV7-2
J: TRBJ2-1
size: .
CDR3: CASSFNYPGTDPDYEQFF
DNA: TGTGCCAGCAGCTTCAATTACCCCGGGACAGACCCAGACTATGAGCAGTTCTTC

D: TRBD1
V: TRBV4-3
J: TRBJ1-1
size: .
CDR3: CASSQESGTGAFF
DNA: TGCGCCAGCAGCCAAGAGTCCGGGACAGGAGCTTTCTTT

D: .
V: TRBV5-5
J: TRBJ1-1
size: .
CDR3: CASSYRTREAEAFF
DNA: TGTGCCAGCAGCTACCGGACTCGGGAGGCTGAAGCTTTCTTT

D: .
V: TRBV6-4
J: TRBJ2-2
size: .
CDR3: CASRPGDGELFF
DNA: TGTGCCAGCAGGCCCGGGGACGGGGAGCTGTTTTTT

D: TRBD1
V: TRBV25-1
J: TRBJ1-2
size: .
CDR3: CASRGQLYGYTF
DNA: TGTGCCAGCAGGGGACAGCTCTATGGCTACACCTTC

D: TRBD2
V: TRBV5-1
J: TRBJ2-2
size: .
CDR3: CASSLAGTTYTGELFF
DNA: TGCGCCAGCAGCTTGGCCGGGACTACTTACACCGGGGAGCTGTTTTTT

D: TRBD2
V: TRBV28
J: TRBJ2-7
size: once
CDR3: CASSLTGLAYEQYF
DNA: TGTGCCAGCAGTTTAACGGGACTAGCCTACGAGCAGTACTTC

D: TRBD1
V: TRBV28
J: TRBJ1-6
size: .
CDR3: CASSSATGINSPLHF
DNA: TGTGCCAGCAGTTCCGCGACAGGGATTAATTCACCCCTCCACTTT

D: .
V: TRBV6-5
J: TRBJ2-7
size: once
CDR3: CASSYSQGQYEQYF
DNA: TGTGCCAGCAGTTACTCACAGGGTCAGTACGAGCAGTACTTC

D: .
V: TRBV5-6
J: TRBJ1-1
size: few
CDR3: CASSFADRNTEAFF
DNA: TGTGCCAGCAGCTTTGCGGACAGGAACACTGAAGCTTTCTTT

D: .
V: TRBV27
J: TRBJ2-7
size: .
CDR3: CASSLSLRGEEQYF
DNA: TGTGCCAGCAGTTTATCGCTCAGGGGAGAGGAGCAGTACTTC

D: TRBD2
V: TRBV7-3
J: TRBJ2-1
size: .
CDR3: CASSPQGLAGQQFF
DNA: TGTGCCAGCAGCCCGCAAGGTCTAGCGGGGCAGCAGTTCTTC

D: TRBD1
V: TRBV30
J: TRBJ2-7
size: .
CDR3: CAWSLTGLEQYF
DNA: TGTGCCTGGAGTCTGACAGGGCTGGAGCAGTACTTC

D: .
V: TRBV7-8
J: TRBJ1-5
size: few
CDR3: CASSSYGGSNQPQHF
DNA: TGTGCCAGCAGCTCCTATGGAGGGAGCAATCAGCCCCAGCATTTT

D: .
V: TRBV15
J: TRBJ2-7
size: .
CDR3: CATSRVITEGDSYEQYF
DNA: TGTGCCACCAGCAGAGTAATCACAGAGGGGGACTCCTACGAGCAGTACTTC

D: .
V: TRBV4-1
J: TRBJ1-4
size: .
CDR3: CASSLPRGEKLFF
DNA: TGCGCCAGCAGCCTCCCAAGGGGTGAAAAACTGTTTTTT

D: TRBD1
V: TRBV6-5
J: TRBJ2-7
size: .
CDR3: CASSYSGTAYEQYF
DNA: TGTGCCAGCAGTTACTCCGGGACAGCCTACGAGCAGTACTTC

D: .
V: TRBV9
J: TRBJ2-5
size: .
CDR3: CASSVGPGYQETQYF
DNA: TGTGCCAGCAGCGTAGGGCCGGGTTACCAAGAGACCCAGTACTTC

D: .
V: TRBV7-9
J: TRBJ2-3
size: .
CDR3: CASSLARRTTQSTDTQYF
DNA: TGTGCCAGCAGCTTAGCGCGCCGGACTACCCAAAGCACAGATACGCAGTATTTT

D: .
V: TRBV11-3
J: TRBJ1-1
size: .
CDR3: CASSLAGQRGTEAFF
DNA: TGTGCCAGCAGCTTAGCAGGACAGCGGGGCACTGAAGCTTTCTTT

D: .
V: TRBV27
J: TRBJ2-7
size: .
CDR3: CASRPRGGVSYEQYF
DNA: TGTGCCAGCAGGCCAAGGGGGGGGGTCTCCTACGAGCAGTACTTC

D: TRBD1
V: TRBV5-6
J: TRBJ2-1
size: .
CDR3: CASSFGTAHNEQFF
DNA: TGTGCCAGCAGCTTTGGGACAGCTCACAATGAGCAGTTCTTC

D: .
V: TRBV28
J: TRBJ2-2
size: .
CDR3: CASSSPGMSNTGELFF
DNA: TGTGCCAGCAGTTCCCCCGGGATGTCGAACACCGGGGAGCTGTTTTTT

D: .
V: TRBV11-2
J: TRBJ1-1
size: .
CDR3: CASSLRGKTVYAEAFF
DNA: TGTGCCAGCAGCTTAAGGGGAAAAACCGTTTACGCTGAAGCTTTCTTT

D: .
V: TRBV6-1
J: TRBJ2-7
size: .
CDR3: CASSEAPDRYEQYF
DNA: TGTGCCAGCAGTGAAGCCCCAGACAGATACGAGCAGTACTTC

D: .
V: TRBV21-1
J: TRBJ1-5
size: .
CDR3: CASSKAGTGGFSSYQPQHF
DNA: TGTGCCAGCAGCAAAGCCGGGACAGGGGGTTTTTCATCGTATCAGCCCCAGCATTTT

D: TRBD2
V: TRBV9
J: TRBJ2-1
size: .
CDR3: CASSGSSGRASSSYNEQFF
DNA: TGTGCCAGCAGCGGTTCTAGCGGGAGGGCCTCAAGCTCCTACAATGAGCAGTTCTTC

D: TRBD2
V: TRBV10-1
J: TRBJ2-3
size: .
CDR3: CASSPGTSGRTDTQYF
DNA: TGCGCCAGCAGTCCCGGGACTAGCGGGAGGACAGATACGCAGTATTTT

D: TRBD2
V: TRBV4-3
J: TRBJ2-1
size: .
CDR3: CASSLRLAAYNEQFF
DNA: TGCGCCAGCAGCCTTAGACTAGCGGCCTACAATGAGCAGTTCTTC

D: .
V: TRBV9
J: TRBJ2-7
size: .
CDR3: CASSVAGGKPYEQYF
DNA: TGTGCCAGCAGCGTAGCCGGCGGGAAACCCTACGAGCAGTACTTC

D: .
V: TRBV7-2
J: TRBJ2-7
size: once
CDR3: CASSLGIVGSYEQYF
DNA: TGTGCCAGCAGCCTCGGGATAGTGGGTTCCTACGAGCAGTACTTC

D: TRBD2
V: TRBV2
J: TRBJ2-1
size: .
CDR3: CASSVTSGAYNEQFF
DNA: TGTGCCAGCAGCGTGACTAGCGGAGCCTACAATGAGCAGTTCTTC

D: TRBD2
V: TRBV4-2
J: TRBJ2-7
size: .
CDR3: CASSQGLGTSGRGSYEQYF
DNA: TGTGCCAGCAGCCAAGGGCTTGGGACTAGCGGGAGGGGATCCTACGAGCAGTACTTC

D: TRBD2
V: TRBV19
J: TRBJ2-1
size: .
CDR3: CASSMFGVEGQRGGQFF
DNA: TGTGCCAGTAGTATGTTCGGGGTCGAGGGCCAGCGGGGGGGGCAGTTCTTC

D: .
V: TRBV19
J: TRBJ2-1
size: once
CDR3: CASNPNGVAEQFF
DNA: TGTGCCAGTAACCCCAACGGCGTAGCTGAGCAGTTCTTC

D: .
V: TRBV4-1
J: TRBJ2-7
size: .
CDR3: CASSTYRESWYEQYF
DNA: TGCGCCAGCAGCACATACAGGGAAAGTTGGTACGAGCAGTACTTC

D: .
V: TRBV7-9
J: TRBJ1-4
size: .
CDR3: CASSLDTVREKLFF
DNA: TGTGCCAGCAGCTTAGACACCGTTCGTGAAAAACTGTTTTTT

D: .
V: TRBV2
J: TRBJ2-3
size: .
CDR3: CASRDTEVTDTQYF
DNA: TGTGCCAGCAGGGACACTGAGGTCACAGATACGCAGTATTTT

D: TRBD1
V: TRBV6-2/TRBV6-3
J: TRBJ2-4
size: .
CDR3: CASSWPGQIAKNIQYF
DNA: TGTGCCAGCAGTTGGCCGGGACAGATAGCCAAAAACATTCAGTACTTC

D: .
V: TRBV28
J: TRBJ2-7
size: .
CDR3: CASSSPAGGKTGPYEQYF
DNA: TGTGCCAGCAGTTCCCCCGCCGGCGGCAAAACAGGGCCCTACGAGCAGTACTTC

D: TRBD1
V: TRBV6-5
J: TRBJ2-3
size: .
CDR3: CASARDRGTDTQYF
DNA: TGTGCCAGCGCACGGGACAGGGGCACAGATACGCAGTATTTT

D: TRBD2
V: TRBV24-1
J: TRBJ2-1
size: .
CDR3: CATGGTSGRAGYNEQFF
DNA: TGTGCCACCGGAGGGACTAGCGGGAGGGCCGGATACAATGAGCAGTTCTTC

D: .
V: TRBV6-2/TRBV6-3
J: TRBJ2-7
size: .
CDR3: CASSLGGVHEQYF
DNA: TGTGCCAGCAGTTTGGGAGGAGTCCACGAGCAGTACTTC

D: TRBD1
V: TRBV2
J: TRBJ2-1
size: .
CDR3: CASSGQGDNNEQFF
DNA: TGTGCCAGCAGTGGACAGGGTGACAACAATGAGCAGTTCTTC

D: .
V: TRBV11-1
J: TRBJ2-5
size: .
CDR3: CASSLSGTPQETQYF
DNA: TGTGCCAGCAGCCTGTCCGGGACACCTCAAGAGACCCAGTACTTC

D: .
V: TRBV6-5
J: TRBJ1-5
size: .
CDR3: CASGLRAPQHF
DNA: TGTGCCAGCGGTCTGAGGGCGCCCCAGCATTTT

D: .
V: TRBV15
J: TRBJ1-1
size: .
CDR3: CATSRDDFGTQAFF
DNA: TGTGCCACCAGCAGAGATGACTTCGGAACTCAAGCTTTCTTT